The 3 T cell receptor beta chains presented below share a single source sample, sequenced in a study of cytomegalovirus exposure and HLA in healthy donors. Method: immunoSEQ multiplex PCR; TCRdb's copy keeps in-frame clones and lacks some. The repertoire consists of 90,000 to 150,000 clones, with about 91% occurring once and the leading ten covering more than 1.5%. Material for sequencing was PBMCs. Source of these receptors: a young man in good health and CMV-seronegative.

With respect to this clone: This specimen includes other DNA sequences encoding the same CDR3. The rearrangement uses TRBV18 and TRBJ1-2; D is uncertain. V was clipped by 3 bases and J by 4 bases, with 9 bases between them. The CDR3 extends over 13 amino acids. Germline V lookup: CDR1 KGHSH, CDR2 LQKENI. In nucleotides, the CDR3 is TGTGCCAGCTCACCTCTTGACACCTATGGCTACACCTTC. Encoded protein: CASSPLDTYGYTF.

This sequence joins TRBV10-3 and TRBJ2-3; D is ambiguous. CDR3 length equals 15 residues. Germline V lookup: CDR1 ENHRY, CDR2 SYGVKD. Deletions cut 10 bases from V and 2 bases from J, with 19 bases between. The CDR3 bases are TGTGCCACCTCAACATTCATGGTTGTCACAGATACGCAGTATTTT. This gives the protein CATSTFMVVTDTQYF.

The CDR3 is CASSIVTTGFGYGYTF. The CDR3 DNA reads as TGTGCCAGTAGTATAGTAACTACGGGGTTTGGATATGGCTACACCTTC. This chain links TRBV19 with TRBJ1-2; the D is unclear. This CDR3 is 16 amino acids long. Germline-derived CDR1 and CDR2 are LNHDA and SQIVND (reference sequence). V was clipped by 1 base and J by 5 bases, with 17 bases between them.